The next 13 T cell receptor beta chains were all read from a single sample in a study of cytomegalovirus exposure and HLA in healthy donors. A multiplex PCR was run with 60 Vbeta primers and 13 Jbeta primers. Measured with immunoSEQ multiplex PCR; TCRdb has only the in-frame clones, and not every one. The profile shows under 140,000 clones, approximately 79% of them singletons. Sequenced input: PBMCs. The receptors were gathered from a man under 40 in good health and CMV-seropositive.

This clone was seen only a few times. The rearrangement uses TRBV10-2 and TRBJ2-7, with 10 bases fitting TRBD2. The CDR3 runs 13 residues. CDR1 is WSHSY and CDR2 is SAAADI in the germline V gene. With 8 bases clipped from V and 3 bases from J, the junction kept 4 bases outside the gene matches. The CDR3 is CASWLAGDYEQYF. CDR3 coding DNA: TGCGCCAGCTGGCTAGCGGGGGACTACGAGCAGTACTTC.

This clone showed up just once. The chain has TRBV28 and TRBJ2-7; the match to TRBD1 covers 7 bases. CDR1 MDHEN and CDR2 SYDVKM come from the germline V gene. Losses at the gene ends were 6 bases for V and 6 bases for J; bases not matched to a gene: 2. The CDR3 consists of 11 residues. The CDR3 is CASRTGTEQYF. The DNA for the CDR3 is TGTGCCAGCAGGACAGGGACCGAGCAGTACTTC.

The V call is TRBV29-1, the J call TRBJ2-7; no clear D gene. Per germline, CDR1 SQVTM and CDR2 ANQGSEA. The ends were cut back, 4 bases at V and 2 bases at J, with 9 bases in the middle. The CDR3 runs to 12 residues. The CDR3 here is CSVGLQAYEQYF. The CDR3 nucleotides are TGCAGCGTTGGTTTGCAGGCCTACGAGCAGTACTTC.

The V call is TRBV11-2, the J call TRBJ2-1, with D hard to call. Germline CDR1 is SGHAT and CDR2 is FQNNGV. The CDR3 has 13 amino acids. Deletions cut 1 base from V and 11 bases from J, with 12 bases between. The CDR3 DNA sequence: TGTGCCAGCAGCTTAGTCGCGCAGAGGCAGCAGTTCTTC. Translated: CASSLVAQRQQFF. Full variable domain (remainder filled in from reference TRBV11-2 and TRBJ2-1): EAGVAQSPRYKIIEKRQSVAFWCNPISGHATLYWYQQILGQGPKLLIQFQNNGVVDDSQLPKDRFSAERLKGVDSTLKIQPAKLEDSAVYLCASSLVAQRQQFFGPGTRLTVL.

V gene TRBV30 combines with J gene TRBJ2-2; the D is unclear. The CDR3 has 12 residues. V lost 2 bases and J lost 1, with 2 bases in between. In germline, CDR1 is GTSNPN, CDR2 SVGIG (reference sequence). CDR3 nucleotide sequence: TGTGCCTGGAGTCTGAACACCGGGGAGCTGTTTTTT. Amino acid sequence: CAWSLNTGELFF. Drawing the rest from reference TRBV30 and TRBJ2-2, the complete variable domain is SQTIHQWPATLVQPVGSPLSLECTVEGTSNPNLYWYRQAAGRGLQLLFYSVGIGQISSEVPQNLSASRPQDRQFILSSKKLLLSDSGFYLCAWSLNTGELFFGEGSRLTVL.

This clone was detected a few times. The chain joins TRBV7-9 to TRBJ1-3, with D hard to call. Germline CDR1 SEHNR, CDR2 FQNEAQ (reference sequence). Between the trimmed V and J ends, which lost 2 bases and 4 bases, there was a span of 9 bases. This CDR3 spans 14 amino acids. The chain's CDR3 is CASSLLPRGNTIYF. In nucleotides, the CDR3 is TGTGCCAGCAGCTTATTACCCCGGGGAAACACCATATATTTT.

The chain links TRBV19 to TRBJ2-3; tentative D call: TRBD1 (6 bases). The length of the CDR3 is 15 residues. Germline V gene lookup returns CDR1 LNHDA and CDR2 SQIVND (reference sequence). V gave up 6 bases and J gave up 0 bases, with 13 bases separating them. DNA of the CDR3: TGTGCCAGTAGCCGGGACATGACTAGCACAGATACGCAGTATTTT. The encoded protein is CASSRDMTSTDTQYF.

The chain is built from TRBV30 and TRBJ2-2; a possible D gene is TRBD2 (5 bases). V lost 5 bases and J 8 bases, leaving 9 bases between the germline ends. The CDR3 has 11 amino acids. Germline lookup yields CDR1 GTSNPN and CDR2 SVGIG (reference sequence). CDR3 loop: CAWFGGGELFF. The DNA for the CDR3 is TGTGCCTGGTTCGGCGGGGGGGAGCTGTTTTTT.

This clone showed up just a few times. The V gene is TRBV19, the J gene TRBJ2-6; 7 bases agree with TRBD1. J gave up 2 bases and V 6 bases, and 7 bases lay outside the gene matches. CDR3 size: 16 residues. CDR1 is LNHDA, CDR2 SQIVND, per germline (reference sequence). CDR3: CASRTGFSPGANVLTF. The CDR3 coding sequence is TGTGCCAGTAGGACAGGGTTCTCCCCTGGGGCCAACGTCCTGACTTTC. Together with reference TRBV19 and TRBJ2-6, the CDR3 gives the full variable domain: DGGITQSPKYLFRKEGQNVTLSCEQNLNHDAMYWYRQDPGQGLRLIYYSQIVNDFQKGDIAEGYSVSREKKESFPLTVTSAQKNPTAFYLCASRTGFSPGANVLTFGAGSRLTVL.

This chain joins TRBV7-8 and TRBJ1-1; 7 bases agree with TRBD1. V was pared by 3 bases and J by 5 bases, with 9 bases of the junction left unmatched. Per the germline V gene, CDR1 is SGHVS and CDR2 is FQNEAQ. The CDR3 spans 15 residues. In nucleotides, the CDR3 is TGTGCCAGCAGCTTCCCCGGGACAGCGGAAACTGAAGCTTTCTTT. This gives the protein CASSFPGTAETEAFF.

The chain links TRBV2 to TRBJ2-1; D might be TRBD1 (5 bases). Trimming cost V 1 base and J 3 bases, with 16 bases left between them. Germline assignment: CDR1 SNHLY and CDR2 FYNNEI. The CDR3 length is 17 residues. The CDR3 coding sequence is TGTGCCAGCAGTGAAGTAGTACAGGAGCACTACTACAATGAGCAGTTCTTC. Amino acids: CASSEVVQEHYYNEQFF.

The chain is built from TRBV7-2 and TRBJ2-1, with 10 bases that match TRBD1. Germline values: CDR1 SGHTA, CDR2 FQGNSA. The CDR3 covers 17 residues. V trimming: 5 bases; J trimming: 7 bases; junction bases outside the gene matches: 14. The CDR3 region is CASSTRTGGPRTNEQFF. In DNA form, the CDR3 reads TGTGCCAGCAGCACGAGGACAGGGGGACCCCGTACGAATGAGCAGTTCTTC.

The rearrangement uses TRBV5-1 and TRBJ2-3, with D tentatively TRBD2 (7 bases). V was pared by 5 bases and J by 3 bases, with 19 bases between. There are 16 residues in the CDR3. Germline-derived CDR1 and CDR2 are SGHRS and YFSETQ. The CDR3 region is CASRDQGSGATDTQYF. In DNA form, the CDR3 reads TGCGCCAGCAGGGATCAGGGGAGCGGGGCAACAGATACGCAGTATTTT.